The present TCR beta chain was sequenced within a study of CD8+ T cells in alopecia areata. Study-wide results and caveats: Any link of baseline CD8+ expansion to response, resting on one nonresponder, remains uncertain.

This clone has at least ten counts. Its specificity is unknown. Extracted RNA was reverse transcribed, and the resulting cDNA served as sequencing template. Produced via immunoSEQ multiplex PCR; TCRdb's table is partial and in-frame only. The table shows some 130,000 clones, with approximately 53% occurring only once. The CDR3 runs 15 residues. V lost 4 bases to trimming and J lost 0 bases, with 13 bases between them. Germline V CDR1 and CDR2: SQVTM, ANQGSEA. Stated treatment: oral pan-JAK inhibitor, 5-10 mg twice daily. The starting material was CD4+ T cells sorted from blood, obtained at week 4, from a patient treated with tofacitinib. This chain connects TRBV29-1 to TRBJ2-1; D not resolved. This clonotype was obtained from a human donor with alopecia areata. In DNA form, the CDR3 reads TGCAGCGTTGGGCCCCTTCTGAGCTCCTACAATGAGCAGTTCTTC. Its protein is CSVGPLLSSYNEQFF.